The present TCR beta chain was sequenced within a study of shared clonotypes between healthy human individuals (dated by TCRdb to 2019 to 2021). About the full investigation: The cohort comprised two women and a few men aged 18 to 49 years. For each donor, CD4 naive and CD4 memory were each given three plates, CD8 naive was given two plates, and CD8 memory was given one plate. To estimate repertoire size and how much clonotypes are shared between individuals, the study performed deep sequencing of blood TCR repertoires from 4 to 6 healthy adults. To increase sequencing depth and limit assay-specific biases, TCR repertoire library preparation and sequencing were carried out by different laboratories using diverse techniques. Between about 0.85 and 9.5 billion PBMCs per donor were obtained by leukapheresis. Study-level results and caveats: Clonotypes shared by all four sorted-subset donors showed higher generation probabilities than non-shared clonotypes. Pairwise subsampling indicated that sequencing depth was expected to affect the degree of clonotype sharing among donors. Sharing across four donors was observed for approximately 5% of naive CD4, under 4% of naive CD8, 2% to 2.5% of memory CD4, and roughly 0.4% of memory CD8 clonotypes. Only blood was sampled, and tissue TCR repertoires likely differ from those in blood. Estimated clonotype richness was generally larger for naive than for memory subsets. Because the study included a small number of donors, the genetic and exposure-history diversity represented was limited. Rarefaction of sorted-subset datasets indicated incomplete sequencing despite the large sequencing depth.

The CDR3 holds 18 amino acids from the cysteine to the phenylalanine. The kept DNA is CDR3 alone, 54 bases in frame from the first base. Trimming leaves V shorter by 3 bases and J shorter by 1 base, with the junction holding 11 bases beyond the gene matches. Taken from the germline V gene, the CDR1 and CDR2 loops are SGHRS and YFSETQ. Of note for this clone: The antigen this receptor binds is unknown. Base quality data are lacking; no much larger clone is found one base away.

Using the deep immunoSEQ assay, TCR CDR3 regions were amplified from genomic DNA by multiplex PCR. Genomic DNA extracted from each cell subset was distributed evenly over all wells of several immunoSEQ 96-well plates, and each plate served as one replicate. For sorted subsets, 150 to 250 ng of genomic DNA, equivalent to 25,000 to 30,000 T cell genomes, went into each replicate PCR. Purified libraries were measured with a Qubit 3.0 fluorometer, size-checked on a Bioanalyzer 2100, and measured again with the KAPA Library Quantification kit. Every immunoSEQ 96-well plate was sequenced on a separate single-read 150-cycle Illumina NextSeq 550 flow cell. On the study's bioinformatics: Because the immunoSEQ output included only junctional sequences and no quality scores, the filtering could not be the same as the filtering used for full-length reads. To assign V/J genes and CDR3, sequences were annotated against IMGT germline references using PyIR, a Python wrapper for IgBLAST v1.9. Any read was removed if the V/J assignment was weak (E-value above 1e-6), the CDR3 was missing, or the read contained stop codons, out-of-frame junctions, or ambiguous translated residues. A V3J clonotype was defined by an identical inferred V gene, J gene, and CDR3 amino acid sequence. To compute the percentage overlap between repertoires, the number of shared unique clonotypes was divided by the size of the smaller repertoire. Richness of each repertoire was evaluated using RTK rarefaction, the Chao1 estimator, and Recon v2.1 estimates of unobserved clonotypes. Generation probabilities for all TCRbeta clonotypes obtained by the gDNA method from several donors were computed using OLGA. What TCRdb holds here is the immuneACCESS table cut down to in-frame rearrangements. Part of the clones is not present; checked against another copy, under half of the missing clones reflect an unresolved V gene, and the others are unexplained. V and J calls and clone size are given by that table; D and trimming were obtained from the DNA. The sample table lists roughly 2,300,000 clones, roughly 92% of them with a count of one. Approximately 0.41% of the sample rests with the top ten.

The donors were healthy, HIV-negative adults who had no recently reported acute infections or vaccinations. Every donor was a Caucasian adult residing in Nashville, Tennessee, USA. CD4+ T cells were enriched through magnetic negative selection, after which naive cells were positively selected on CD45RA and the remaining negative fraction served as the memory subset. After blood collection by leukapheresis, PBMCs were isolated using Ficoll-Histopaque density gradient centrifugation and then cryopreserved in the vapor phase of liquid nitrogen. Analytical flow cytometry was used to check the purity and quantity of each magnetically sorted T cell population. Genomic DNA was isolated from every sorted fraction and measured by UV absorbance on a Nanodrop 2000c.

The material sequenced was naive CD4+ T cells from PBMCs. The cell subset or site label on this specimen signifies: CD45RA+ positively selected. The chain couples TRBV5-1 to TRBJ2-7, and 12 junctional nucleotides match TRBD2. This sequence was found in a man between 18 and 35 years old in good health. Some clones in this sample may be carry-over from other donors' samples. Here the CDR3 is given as CASSYLAGGLGRSYEQYF. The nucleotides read TGCGCCAGCAGCTATCTAGCGGGAGGGCTAGGGAGGTCCTACGAGCAGTACTTC.